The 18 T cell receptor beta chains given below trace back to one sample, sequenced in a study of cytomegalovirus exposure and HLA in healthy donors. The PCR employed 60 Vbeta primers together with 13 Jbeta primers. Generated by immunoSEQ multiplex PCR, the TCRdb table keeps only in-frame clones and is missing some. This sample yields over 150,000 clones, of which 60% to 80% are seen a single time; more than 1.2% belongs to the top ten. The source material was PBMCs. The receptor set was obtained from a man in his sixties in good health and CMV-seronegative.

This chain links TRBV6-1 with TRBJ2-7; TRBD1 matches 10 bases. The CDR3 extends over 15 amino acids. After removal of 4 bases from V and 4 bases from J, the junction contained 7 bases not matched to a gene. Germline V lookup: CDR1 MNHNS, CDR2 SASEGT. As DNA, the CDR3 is TGTGCCAGCAGTGCCGCCGACAGGGGGCTTTACGAGCAGTACTTC. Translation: CASSAADRGLYEQYF.

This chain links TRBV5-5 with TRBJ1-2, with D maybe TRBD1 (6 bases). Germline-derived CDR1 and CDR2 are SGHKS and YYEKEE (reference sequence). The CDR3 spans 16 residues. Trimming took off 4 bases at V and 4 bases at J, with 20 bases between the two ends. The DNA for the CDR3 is TGTGCCAGCAGCACCGCTGGCGCGACAGGAGCCTATGGCTACACCTTC. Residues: CASSTAGATGAYGYTF.

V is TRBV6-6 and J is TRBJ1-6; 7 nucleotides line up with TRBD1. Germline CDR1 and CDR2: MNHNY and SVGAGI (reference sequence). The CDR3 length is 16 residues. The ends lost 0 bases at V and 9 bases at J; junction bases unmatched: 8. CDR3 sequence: CASSYSLTGSASPLHF. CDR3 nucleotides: TGTGCCAGCAGTTACTCCCTGACAGGGTCGGCTTCACCCCTCCACTTT.

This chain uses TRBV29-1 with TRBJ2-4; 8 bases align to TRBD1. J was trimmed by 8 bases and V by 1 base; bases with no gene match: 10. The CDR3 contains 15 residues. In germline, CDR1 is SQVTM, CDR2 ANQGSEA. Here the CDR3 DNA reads TGCAGCGTTGAAGGTGGGGGCAGGGGGCTGGACATTCAGTACTTC. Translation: CSVEGGGRGLDIQYF. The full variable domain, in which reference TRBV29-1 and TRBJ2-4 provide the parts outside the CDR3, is SAVISQKPSRDICQRGTSLTIQCQVDSQVTMMFWYRQQPGQSLTLIATANQGSEATYESGFVIDKFPISRPNLTFSTLTVSNMSPEDSSIYLCSVEGGGRGLDIQYFGAGTRLSVL.

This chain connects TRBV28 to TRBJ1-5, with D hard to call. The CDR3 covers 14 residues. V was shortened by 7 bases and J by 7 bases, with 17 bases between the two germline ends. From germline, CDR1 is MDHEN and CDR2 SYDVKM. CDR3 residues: CASTQRRARQPQHF. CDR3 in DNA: TGTGCCAGCACCCAAAGGCGGGCGCGGCAGCCCCAGCATTTT.

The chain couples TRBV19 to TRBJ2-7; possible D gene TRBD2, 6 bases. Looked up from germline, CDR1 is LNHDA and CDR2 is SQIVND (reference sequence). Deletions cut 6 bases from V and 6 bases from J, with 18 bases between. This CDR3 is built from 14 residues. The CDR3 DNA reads TGTGCCAGTAGGGGCTGGCGGGACGGGGGCGAGCAGTACTTC. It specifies CASRGWRDGGEQYF.

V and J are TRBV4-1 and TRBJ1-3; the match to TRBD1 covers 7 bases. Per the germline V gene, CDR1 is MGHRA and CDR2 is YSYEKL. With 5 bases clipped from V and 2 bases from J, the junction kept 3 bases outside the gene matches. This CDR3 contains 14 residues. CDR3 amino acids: CASSDDRAGNTIYF. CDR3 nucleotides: TGCGCCAGCAGCGACGACAGGGCTGGAAACACCATATATTTT.

CDR3 DNA: TGCGCCAGCAGCTTGGCCAGCGCGCCCACCTACGAGCAGTACTTC. Its protein is CASSLASAPTYEQYF. V and J are TRBV5-1 and TRBJ2-5; D not resolved. The J call may be in error: the DNA end matches TRBJ2-7 better. Germline V CDR1 and CDR2: SGHRS, YFSETQ. The CDR3 has 15 amino acids.

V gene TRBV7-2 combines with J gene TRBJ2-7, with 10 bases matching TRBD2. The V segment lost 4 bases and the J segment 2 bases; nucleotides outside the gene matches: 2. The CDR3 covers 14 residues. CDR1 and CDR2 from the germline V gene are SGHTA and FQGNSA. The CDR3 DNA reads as TGTGCCAGCAGCTCGGGACTAGCGACCTACGAGCAGTACTTC. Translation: CASSSGLATYEQYF.

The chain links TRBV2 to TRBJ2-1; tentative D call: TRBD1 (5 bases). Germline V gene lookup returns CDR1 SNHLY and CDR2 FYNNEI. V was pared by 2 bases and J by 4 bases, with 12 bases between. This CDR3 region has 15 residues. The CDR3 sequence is CASSEWQGIYNEQFF. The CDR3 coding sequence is TGTGCCAGCAGTGAATGGCAGGGAATTTACAATGAGCAGTTCTTC.

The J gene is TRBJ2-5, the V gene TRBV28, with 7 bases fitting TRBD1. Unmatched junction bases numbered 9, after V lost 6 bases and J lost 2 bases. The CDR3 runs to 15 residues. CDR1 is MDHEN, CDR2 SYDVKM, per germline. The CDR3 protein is CASRGQVGLQETQYF. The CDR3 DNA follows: TGTGCCAGCAGAGGACAGGTGGGCCTACAAGAGACCCAGTACTTC.

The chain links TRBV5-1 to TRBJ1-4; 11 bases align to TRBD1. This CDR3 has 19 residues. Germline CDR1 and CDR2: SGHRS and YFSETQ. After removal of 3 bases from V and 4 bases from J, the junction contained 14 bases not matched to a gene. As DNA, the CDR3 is TGCGCCAGCAGCTCAGTACTCCGGGACAGGGGGATTCATAATGAAAAACTGTTTTTT. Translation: CASSSVLRDRGIHNEKLFF.

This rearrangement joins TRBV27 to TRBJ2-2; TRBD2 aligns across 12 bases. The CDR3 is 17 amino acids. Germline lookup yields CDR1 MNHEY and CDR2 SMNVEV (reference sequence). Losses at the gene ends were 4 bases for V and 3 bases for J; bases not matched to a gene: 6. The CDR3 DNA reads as TGTGCCAGCAGTTCCTGGACTAGCGGGAAGGACACCGGGGAGCTGTTTTTT. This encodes CASSSWTSGKDTGELFF.

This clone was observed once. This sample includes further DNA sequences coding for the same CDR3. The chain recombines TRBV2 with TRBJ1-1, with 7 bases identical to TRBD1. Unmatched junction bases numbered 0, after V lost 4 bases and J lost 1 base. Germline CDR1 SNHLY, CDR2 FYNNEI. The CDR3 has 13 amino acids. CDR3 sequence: CASSGQGNTEAFF. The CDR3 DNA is TGTGCCAGCAGTGGACAGGGGAACACTGAAGCTTTCTTT.

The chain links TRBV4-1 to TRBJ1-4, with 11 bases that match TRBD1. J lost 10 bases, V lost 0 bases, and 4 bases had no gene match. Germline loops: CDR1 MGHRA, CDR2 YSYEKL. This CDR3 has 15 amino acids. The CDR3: CASSQEDRGQGKLFF. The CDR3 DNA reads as TGCGCCAGCAGCCAAGAGGACAGGGGGCAGGGAAAACTGTTTTTT.

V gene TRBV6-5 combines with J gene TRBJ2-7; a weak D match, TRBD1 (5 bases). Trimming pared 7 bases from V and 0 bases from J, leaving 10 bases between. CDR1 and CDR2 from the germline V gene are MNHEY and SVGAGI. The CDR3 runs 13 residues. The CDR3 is CASIKGVSYEQYF. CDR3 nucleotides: TGTGCCAGCATAAAAGGGGTCTCCTACGAGCAGTACTTC.

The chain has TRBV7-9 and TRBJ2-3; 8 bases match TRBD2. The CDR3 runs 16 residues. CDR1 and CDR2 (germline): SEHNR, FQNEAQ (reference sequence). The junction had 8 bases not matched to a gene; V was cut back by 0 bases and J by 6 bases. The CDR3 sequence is CASSLAMGLGGDTQYF. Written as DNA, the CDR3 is TGTGCCAGCAGCTTAGCAATGGGACTAGGAGGCGATACGCAGTATTTT.

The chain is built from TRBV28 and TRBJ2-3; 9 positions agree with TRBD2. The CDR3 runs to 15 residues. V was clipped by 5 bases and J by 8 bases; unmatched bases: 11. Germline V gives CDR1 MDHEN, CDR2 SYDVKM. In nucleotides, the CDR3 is TGTGCCAGCAGTCCGCCCGGGACTAGCAGGAGTACGCAGTATTTT. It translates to CASSPPGTSRSTQYF.